Each of the 19 T cell receptor beta chains below was sequenced from the same sample in a study of blood T cell repertoires in COVID-19. Repertoires were generated with immunoSEQ multiplex PCR, while TCRdb's copy carries only in-frame clones and drops some. The sample lists over 200,000 clones, around 90% seen once, with more than 3% in the top ten. The source material was PBMCs or T cells enriched from blood (not recorded which). All receptors come from a woman in her twenties or thirties who had been exposed to COVID-19.

V usage is TRBV2 and J usage is TRBJ2-2; D possibly corresponds to TRBD2 (6 bases). The CDR3 consists of 14 residues. Between the trimmed V and J ends, which lost 7 bases and 6 bases, there was a span of 15 bases. Germline CDR1 SNHLY, CDR2 FYNNEI. The chain's CDR3 is CASTRDSPAGELFF. CDR3 nucleotides: TGTGCCAGCACACGGGACTCCCCAGCCGGGGAGCTGTTTTTT. Full variable domain (remainder filled in from reference TRBV2 and TRBJ2-2): EPEVTQTPSHQVTQMGQEVILRCVPISNHLYFYWYRQILGQKVEFLVSFYNNEISEKSEIFDDQFSVERPDGSNFTLKIRSTKLEDSAMYFCASTRDSPAGELFFGEGSRLTVL.

The chain joins TRBV29-1 to TRBJ2-1; 15 nucleotides match TRBD2. CDR1 SQVTM and CDR2 ANQGSEA come from the germline V gene. The CDR3 is made up of 15 amino acids. With V trimmed by 3 bases and J by 4 bases, 1 base remained unmatched. The CDR3, as DNA: TGCAGCGTTGATGGACTAGCGGGAGGGTACAATGAGCAGTTCTTC. It translates to CSVDGLAGGYNEQFF.

The gene calls are TRBV5-1 and TRBJ2-5; tentative D call: TRBD1 (5 bases). The germline V gene encodes CDR1 SGHRS and CDR2 YFSETQ. The length of the CDR3 is 13 residues. V shed 4 bases and J shed 3 bases, with 10 bases lying between them. The CDR3 DNA follows: TGCGCCAGCAGCCCAGACAGTGAAGAGACCCAGTACTTC. Translated: CASSPDSEETQYF.

This rearrangement joins TRBV5-1 to TRBJ2-5, with 9 positions matching TRBD2. V was clipped by 1 base and J by 2 bases; unmatched bases: 6. This CDR3 region has 16 residues. The germline V gene has CDR1 SGHRS and CDR2 YFSETQ. For the CDR3, the DNA is TGCGCCAGCAGCTTGAGGCTAGCGGGAAAACAAGAGACCCAGTACTTC. This gives the protein CASSLRLAGKQETQYF.

This chain joins TRBV5-5 and TRBJ2-7, with a possible D match to TRBD2 (5 bases). The CDR3 length is 15 residues. The V end was cut by 1 base, the J end by 0 bases, with 11 bases between. Looked up from germline, CDR1 is SGHKS and CDR2 is YYEKEE (reference sequence). CDR3 in amino acids: CASSLSRADSYEQYF. DNA for the CDR3: TGTGCCAGCAGCTTGTCGCGGGCCGACTCCTACGAGCAGTACTTC.

The CDR3 DNA is TGCAGCGCGACAGGGGTAGGGGAGCTGTTTTTT. Amino acid sequence: CSATGVGELFF. The rearrangement uses TRBV29-1 and TRBJ2-2; 8 bases are a match to TRBD1. Germline V gene lookup returns CDR1 SQVTM and CDR2 ANQGSEA. V gave up 7 bases and J gave up 8 bases; unmatched junction bases: 3. The CDR3 covers 11 residues.

The CDR3 loop reads CASSGDSQETQYF. For the CDR3, the DNA is TGCGCCAGCAGCGGGGACAGCCAAGAGACCCAGTACTTC. The rearrangement links TRBV5-1 to TRBJ2-5; 7 nucleotides match TRBD1. The CDR3 contains 13 residues. CDR1 and CDR2 from the germline V gene are SGHRS and YFSETQ. V was pared by 4 bases and J by 1 base, with 1 base of the junction left unmatched.

The chain employs TRBV2 and TRBJ2-5; possibly TRBD1 for D (6 bases). There are 14 residues in the CDR3. CDR1 is SNHLY, CDR2 FYNNEI, per germline. Trimming removed 5 bases from V and 7 bases from J, with 17 bases in between. The CDR3 region has the DNA TGTGCCAGCAGTCAAAAGGCAGGGGTTGGGACCCAGTACTTC. As protein: CASSQKAGVGTQYF.

This rearrangement joins TRBV30 to TRBJ1-4; D is unclear. Germline V lookup: CDR1 GTSNPN, CDR2 SVGIG (reference sequence). The CDR3 loop spans 14 amino acids. V lost 0 bases and J 3 bases, leaving 8 bases between the germline ends. CDR3 in DNA: TGTGCCTGGAGTGTACGGGAGCCTAATGAAAAACTGTTTTTT. Its translation is CAWSVREPNEKLFF.

The rearrangement joins TRBV19 to TRBJ2-1; 7 bases line up with TRBD2. V lost 5 bases, J lost 2 bases, and 6 bases stayed unmatched. Per the germline V gene, CDR1 is LNHDA and CDR2 is SQIVND (reference sequence). The CDR3 covers 15 residues. The CDR3 here is CASSRTRSAYNEQFF. The CDR3 DNA reads as TGTGCCAGTAGTCGGACTAGATCAGCCTACAATGAGCAGTTCTTC.

This clone was picked up a small number of times. This chain connects TRBV2 to TRBJ1-6; 8 bases match TRBD1. Germline V lookup: CDR1 SNHLY, CDR2 FYNNEI. The V segment lost 6 bases and the J segment 7 bases; nucleotides outside the gene matches: 2. This CDR3 has 13 amino acids. CDR3 in DNA: TGTGCCAGCAGGGACAGGGAGAATTCACCCCTCCACTTT. It yields the protein CASRDRENSPLHF.

J is TRBJ1-2 and V is TRBV28; 8 positions match TRBD1. V lost 11 bases and J lost 5; bases outside the gene matches: 10. Germline CDR1 reads MDHEN; CDR2 reads SYDVKM. CDR3 size: 13 residues. The CDR3 region has the DNA TGTGCCTCTCGACCGGGACAGGAGTATGGCTACACCTTC. This codes for CASRPGQEYGYTF.

The chain couples TRBV3-1 (or the pseudogene TRBV3-2) to TRBJ1-5, with 7 bases fitting TRBD1. The V gene end was trimmed by 0 bases and the J gene end by 0 bases; junction bases not matched to a gene: 2. The CDR3 runs to 16 residues. CDR1 is LGHDT and CDR2 is YNNKEL in the germline V gene (reference sequence). The chain's CDR3 is CASSQDGTDSNQPQHF. For the CDR3, the DNA is TGTGCCAGCAGCCAAGATGGGACAGATAGCAATCAGCCCCAGCATTTT.

This clone was seen only once. The chain carries TRBV6-5 and TRBJ2-3; possible D gene TRBD1, 5 bases. The CDR3 sequence is 15 residues long. CDR1 and CDR2 from the germline V gene are MNHEY and SVGAGI. Between the trimmed V and J ends, which lost 0 bases and 4 bases, there was a span of 11 bases. This CDR3 is CASSYSLQGSDTQYF. In DNA, the CDR3 is TGTGCCAGCAGTTACTCTCTTCAGGGATCAGATACGCAGTATTTT.

This clone was observed at least ten times. The chain is built from TRBV7-9 and TRBJ2-1; 14 bases are shared with TRBD2. Germline-derived CDR1 and CDR2 are SEHNR and FQNEAQ (reference sequence). The ends lost 5 bases at V and 10 bases at J; junction bases unmatched: 7. CDR3 length equals 15 residues. In DNA form, the CDR3 reads TGTGCCAGCAGCCGACTAGCGGGAGGGCCGGACGAGCAGTTCTTC. Its translation: CASSRLAGGPDEQFF.

There are a few counts of this clone. The V call is TRBV7-2, the J call TRBJ2-4, with TRBD2 matching 11 bases. The trim removed 1 base at V and 6 bases at J, leaving 2 bases unmatched. This CDR3 region has 15 residues. Germline V gene data show CDR1 as SGHTA and CDR2 as FQGNSA. CDR3 coding DNA: TGTGCCAGCAGCTTAGTTACTAGCGGGAGAAACATTCAGTACTTC. Its translation is CASSLVTSGRNIQYF.

This chain uses TRBV5-4 with TRBJ2-2, with D possibly matching TRBD1 (6 bases). Germline V lookup: CDR1 SGHNT, CDR2 YYREEE (reference sequence). The CDR3 length is 15 residues. The germline V and J ends were trimmed by 3 bases and 6 bases, with 15 bases remaining between them. DNA for the CDR3: TGTGCCAGCAGCTCGAAATTACAGGGTTCCGGGGAGCTGTTTTTT. Protein product: CASSSKLQGSGELFF.

This clone was seen a single time. The rearrangement uses TRBV7-9 and TRBJ1-3; D is unclear. Germline CDR1 SEHNR, CDR2 FQNEAQ (reference sequence). V lost 8 bases and J lost 4, with 15 bases in between. This CDR3 contains 14 residues. CDR3 amino acids: CASPSGERGNTIYF. CDR3 bases: TGTGCCAGCCCCTCCGGAGAGAGAGGAAACACCATATATTTT.

This clone was found a few times. The V gene is TRBV7-2, the J gene TRBJ1-6, with D tentatively TRBD1 (6 bases). The CDR3 contains 15 residues. V was pared by 5 bases and J by 9 bases, with 17 bases between. Germline lookup yields CDR1 SGHTA and CDR2 FQGNSA. As DNA, the CDR3 is TGTGCCAGCAGCCAAACAGGGAATCCGGGTTCACCCCTCCACTTT. This codes for CASSQTGNPGSPLHF.